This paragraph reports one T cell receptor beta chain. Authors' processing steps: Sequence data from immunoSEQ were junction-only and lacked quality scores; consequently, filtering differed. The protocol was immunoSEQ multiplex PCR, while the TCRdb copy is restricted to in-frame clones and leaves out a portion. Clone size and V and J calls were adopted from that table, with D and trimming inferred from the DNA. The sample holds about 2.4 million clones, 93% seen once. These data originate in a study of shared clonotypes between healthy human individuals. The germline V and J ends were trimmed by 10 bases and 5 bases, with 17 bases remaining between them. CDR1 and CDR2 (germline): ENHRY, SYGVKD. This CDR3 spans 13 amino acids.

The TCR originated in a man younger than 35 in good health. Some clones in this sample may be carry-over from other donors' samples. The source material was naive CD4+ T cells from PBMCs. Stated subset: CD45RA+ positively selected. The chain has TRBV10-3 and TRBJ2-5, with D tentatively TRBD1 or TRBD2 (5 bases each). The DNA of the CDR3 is TGTGCCACCAGGGCGGGCCGAGAGGAGACCCAGTACTTC. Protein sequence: CATRAGREETQYF.